Below are 14 T cell receptor beta chains sequenced from a single sample in a study of shared clonotypes between healthy human individuals. Produced via immunoSEQ multiplex PCR; TCRdb's table is partial and in-frame only. Altogether some 2,000,000 clones are present, approximately 94% being singletons, with the ten largest covering 0.9% to 1.3%. CD8 cells regarded as naive lacked CD45RO, were positively chosen for CCR7, and omitted terminally differentiated effector memory CD45RA+ cells. The material sequenced was naive CD8+ T cells sorted from blood. Receptors were obtained from a man aged 18-30 years in good health.

This clone was seen just once. V usage is TRBV4-1 and J usage is TRBJ2-7, with a weak D call TRBD1 (5 bases). Germline-derived CDR1 and CDR2 are MGHRA and YSYEKL. Trimming removed 3 bases from V and 3 bases from J, with 21 bases in between. The CDR3 is 17 residues long. This CDR3 is CASSQVPPGSSIYEQYF. DNA of the CDR3: TGCGCCAGCAGCCAGGTACCCCCAGGGTCAAGTATCTACGAGCAGTACTTC.

The chain employs TRBV4-1 and TRBJ1-1; D perhaps matches TRBD1 (5 bases). The germline CDR1 and CDR2 sequences are MGHRA and YSYEKL. Trimming pared 0 bases from V and 0 bases from J, leaving 14 bases between. The CDR3 is 17 residues long. CDR3 protein: CASSQDLRGYMNTEAFF. The CDR3 DNA sequence: TGCGCCAGCAGCCAAGATCTAAGGGGTTATATGAACACTGAAGCTTTCTTT.

The V call is TRBV27, the J call TRBJ2-7; possible D gene TRBD2, 6 bases. Germline V lookup: CDR1 MNHEY, CDR2 SMNVEV (reference sequence). This CDR3 has 17 amino acids. Trimming shortened V by 6 bases and J by 2 bases, and 23 bases separated the two germline ends. CDR3 in amino acids: CASSHQPGTLTPYEQYF. The DNA for the CDR3 is TGTGCCAGCAGCCACCAGCCTGGGACTTTAACCCCCTACGAGCAGTACTTC.

This chain uses TRBV6-5 with TRBJ1-4; 7 bases fit TRBD1. V lost 8 bases, J lost 4 bases, and 7 bases stayed unmatched. This CDR3 spans 14 amino acids. Germline CDR1 reads MNHEY; CDR2 reads SVGAGI. The CDR3 DNA follows: TGTGCCAGCTCAGCAGGGGGGAATAATGAAAAACTGTTTTTT. Its translation: CASSAGGNNEKLFF.

The CDR3 sequence is CASSQDEGTGSYEQYF. CDR3 nucleotides: TGCGCCAGCAGCCAAGATGAGGGGACAGGGTCCTACGAGCAGTACTTC. The chain is built from TRBV4-1 and TRBJ2-7; 9 nucleotides match TRBD1. The germline V gene encodes CDR1 MGHRA and CDR2 YSYEKL. The CDR3 spans 16 residues. The J segment lost 1 base and the V segment lost 0 bases, leaving 4 bases of the junction unmatched.

The genes are TRBV7-6 and TRBJ2-7, with D perhaps TRBD1 or TRBD2 (6 bases each). Germline V gene sequence: CDR1 SGHVS, CDR2 FNYEAQ. Trimming pared 4 bases from V and 3 bases from J, leaving 16 bases between. The CDR3 consists of 15 residues. CDR3 DNA: TGTGCCAGCAGCTCAGGGGCTAGCGACCTCTACGAGCAGTACTTC. Its protein product is CASSSGASDLYEQYF.

This clone was seen a single time. This chain uses TRBV7-9 with TRBJ2-7; D gene uncertain. V was shortened by 1 base and J by 0 bases, with 7 bases between the two germline ends. This CDR3 is built from 14 residues. CDR1 SEHNR and CDR2 FQNEAQ come from the germline V gene (reference sequence). Written as DNA, the CDR3 is TGTGCCAGCAGCTTAGTCAACTACTCCTACGAGCAGTACTTC. Translated: CASSLVNYSYEQYF.

Comments on this clone: Additional DNA sequences in this sample encode the identical CDR3. The chain uses TRBV9 and TRBJ2-2; 10 nucleotides match TRBD1. J gave up 6 bases and V 4 bases, and 3 bases lay outside the gene matches. The CDR3 covers 14 residues. Germline V gives CDR1 SGDLS, CDR2 YYNGEE. The CDR3 DNA follows: TGTGCCAGCAGCTCTGGGACAGGGGCCGGGGAGCTGTTTTTT. It codes for CASSSGTGAGELFF.

The chain carries TRBV7-2 and TRBJ2-5; D ambiguous. The CDR3 consists of 14 residues. The V end was cut by 5 bases, the J end by 3 bases, with 13 bases between. Per the germline V gene, CDR1 is SGHTA and CDR2 is FQGNSA. The CDR3 protein is CASSLIYREETQYF. CDR3 nucleotides: TGTGCCAGCAGCCTAATTTACAGAGAAGAGACCCAGTACTTC.

With respect to this clone: This same CDR3 is encoded by further DNA sequences in the sample. V gene TRBV30 combines with J gene TRBJ2-7; TRBD1 agrees at 9 bases. The CDR3 spans 13 residues. V gave up 0 bases and J gave up 3 bases; unmatched junction bases: 0. Germline-derived CDR1 and CDR2 are GTSNPN and SVGIG (reference sequence). CDR3 amino acids: CAWSVGQGYEQYF. The CDR3, as DNA: TGTGCCTGGAGTGTGGGACAGGGCTACGAGCAGTACTTC.

The chain uses TRBV28 and TRBJ2-2, with 8 bases identical to TRBD1. V dropped 6 bases and J dropped 7; count of bases not matched to a gene: 10. The CDR3 extends over 15 amino acids. Per the germline V gene, CDR1 is MDHEN and CDR2 is SYDVKM. CDR3 bases: TGTGCCAGCAGATTAGACAGAGGGACAGGCGGGGAGCTGTTTTTT. Its translation: CASRLDRGTGGELFF. The whole variable domain, remainder taken from reference TRBV28 and TRBJ2-2, is DVKVTQSSRYLVKRTGEKVFLECVQDMDHENMFWYRQDPGLGLRLIYFSYDVKMKEKGDIPEGYSVSREKKERFSLILESASTNQTSMYLCASRLDRGTGGELFFGEGSRLTVL.

The CDR3 loop is CASSYSLAGRYEQYF. CDR3 DNA sequence: TGTGCCAGCAGTTACAGCCTAGCGGGGCGCTACGAGCAGTACTTC. The gene calls are TRBV6-6 and TRBJ2-7; 9 bases align to TRBD2. The CDR3 contains 15 residues. The trim removed 2 bases at V and 3 bases at J, leaving 5 bases unmatched. Germline loops: CDR1 MNHNY, CDR2 SVGAGI (reference sequence).

V and J are TRBV5-1 and TRBJ1-1; the D gene is possibly TRBD1 (5 bases). CDR1 is SGHRS, CDR2 YFSETQ, per germline. The CDR3 is 17 residues long. V was cut by 0 bases and J by 1 base, with 16 bases left in between. CDR3 nucleotide sequence: TGCGCCAGCAGCTTGGGCCCGACAGAAGAGGAGAACACTGAAGCTTTCTTT. This sequence encodes CASSLGPTEEENTEAFF. Supplemented by reference TRBV5-1 and TRBJ1-1, the full variable domain reads KAGVTQTPRYLIKTRGQQVTLSCSPISGHRSVSWYQQTPGQGLQFLFEYFSETQRNKGNFPGRFSGRQFSNSRSEMNVSTLELGDSALYLCASSLGPTEEENTEAFFGQGTRLTVV.

The CDR3 here is CASSSGLGEQYF. The CDR3 DNA sequence: TGCGCCAGCAGCTCAGGGTTGGGCGAGCAGTACTTC. The V and J genes are TRBV5-1 and TRBJ2-7, with D perhaps TRBD1 (5 bases). V dropped 3 bases and J dropped 6 bases, with 10 bases sitting between them. The CDR3 contains 12 residues. Germline V gene sequence: CDR1 SGHRS, CDR2 YFSETQ.